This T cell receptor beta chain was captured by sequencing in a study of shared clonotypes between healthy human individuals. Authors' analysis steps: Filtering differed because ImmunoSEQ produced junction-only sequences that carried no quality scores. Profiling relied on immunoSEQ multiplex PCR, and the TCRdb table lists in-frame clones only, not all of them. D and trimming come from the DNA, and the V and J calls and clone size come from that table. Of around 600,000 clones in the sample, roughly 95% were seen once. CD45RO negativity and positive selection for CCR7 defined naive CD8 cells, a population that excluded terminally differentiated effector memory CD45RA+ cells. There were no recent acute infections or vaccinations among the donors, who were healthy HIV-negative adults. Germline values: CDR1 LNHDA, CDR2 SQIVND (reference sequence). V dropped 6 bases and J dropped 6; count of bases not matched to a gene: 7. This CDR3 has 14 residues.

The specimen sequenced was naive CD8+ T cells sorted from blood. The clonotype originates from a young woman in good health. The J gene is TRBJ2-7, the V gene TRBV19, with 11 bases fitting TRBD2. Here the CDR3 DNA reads TGTGCCAGTAGCGGACTAGCGGGTATGGGCGAGCAGTACTTC. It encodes CASSGLAGMGEQYF.